This T cell receptor beta chain comes out of a study of cytomegalovirus exposure and HLA in healthy donors. Overall study: Around 200 million T cells yielded more than 95 million unique TCR beta sequences, as an earlier analysis found. Clustering assigned roughly 81% of the roughly 400 genotyped donors to the Caucasian-associated ancestry cluster.

With regard to this clone: Its cognate antigen is unknown.

Germline CDR1 and CDR2: SGHRS and YFSETQ. V was shortened by 4 bases and J by 7 bases, with 12 bases between the two germline ends. CDR3 size: 12 residues. PCR involved 60 Vbeta and 13 Jbeta primers. The protocol was immunoSEQ multiplex PCR, while the TCRdb copy is restricted to in-frame clones and leaves out a portion. Its listing shows 68,000 or so clones. Study results and caveats: A later analysis reportedly identified an Asian-associated ancestry cluster as carrying fewer N-insertions than the approximately 640-donor mean. Specific recognition of CMV antigens was confirmed in vitro for a few chains (all CMV-associated).

The chain uses TRBV5-1 and TRBJ2-7; D possibly corresponds to TRBD2 (5 bases). The sample was PBMCs. This sequence originates from a boy aged 10-17 years in good health and CMV-seronegative. For the CDR3, the DNA is TGCGCCAGCAGCATTACTACGGGGGAGCAGTACTTC. Translation gives CASSITTGEQYF.